A single sample gave rise to the 12 T cell receptor beta chains below, sequenced in a study of T cells in Graves' hyperthyroidism and ophthalmopathy. TCR beta CDR3 regions were amplified from RNA transcripts. In the first-round RT-PCR of the TCR CDR3, the HTBI primer set was used. A single record per CDR3 protein comes from TCRdb applying MiXCR to the multiplex PCR reads. Of hundreds of thousands of distinct CDR3 sequences in the sample, 15% to 17% were seen once. The sequenced sample was blood. The receptors shown here come from a young woman with Graves' hyperthyroidism.

In this sample, this clonotype turned up a few times. The CDR3 nucleotides read TGTGCCAGCAGCCGACGGACAGGGGATGGGGAGCAGTACTTC. Protein product: CASSRRTGDGEQYF. The chain joins TRBV11-3 to TRBJ2-7; the match to TRBD1 covers 9 bases. The germline V gene encodes CDR1 SGHNT and CDR2 YENEEA. Trimming removed 5 bases from V and 7 bases from J; junction bases left unmatched: 9. The CDR3 contains 14 residues.

V and J are TRBV6-2 or TRBV6-3 and TRBJ1-4; 9 bases are a match to TRBD1. The CDR3 consists of 14 residues. Germline CDR1 is MNHEY and CDR2 is SVGEGT. V lost 10 bases and J lost 7; bases outside the gene matches: 10. The chain's CDR3 is CATSNRGRGEKLFF. The DNA of the CDR3 is TGTGCCACCTCAAACAGGGGGCGCGGTGAAAAACTGTTTTTT.

This clonotype showed up just a few times. This chain connects TRBV6-2 or TRBV6-3 to TRBJ2-1; possible D gene TRBD2, 7 bases. The germline V and J ends were trimmed by 2 bases and 3 bases, with 17 bases remaining between them. Germline CDR1 and CDR2: MNHEY and SVGEGT. The CDR3 length is 17 residues. The CDR3 DNA reads TGTGCCAGCAGTTACGCGAGGGGGGGCCCTAACTACAATGAGCAGTTCTTC. It specifies CASSYARGGPNYNEQFF.

This clonotype was counted many times. The rearrangement joins TRBV2 to TRBJ2-7; 10 bases match TRBD1. The J segment lost 4 bases and the V segment lost 7 bases, leaving 22 bases of the junction unmatched. Per germline, CDR1 SNHLY and CDR2 FYNNEI. The CDR3 totals 19 residues. As DNA, the CDR3 is TGTGCCAGCATGGGACGACCGGGACAGGGGTCCCTTCGGGGTTACGAGCAGTACTTC. As protein: CASMGRPGQGSLRGYEQYF.

This chain uses TRBV20-1 with TRBJ2-1; 13 nucleotides line up with TRBD2. The CDR3 sequence is 14 residues long. The germline V gene encodes CDR1 DFQATT and CDR2 SNEGSKA (reference sequence). V was clipped by 3 bases and J by 7 bases; unmatched bases: 3. The CDR3 is CSASGLAGANEQFF. The CDR3 coding sequence is TGCAGTGCTAGTGGACTAGCGGGAGCGAATGAGCAGTTCTTC.

This sequence joins TRBV10-3 and TRBJ2-2, with D tentatively TRBD1 (5 bases). CDR3 length: 15 residues. Germline lookup yields CDR1 ENHRY and CDR2 SYGVKD. V lost 6 bases and J lost 2, with 13 bases in between. CDR3 residues: CAISDMTANTGELFF. CDR3 nucleotides: TGTGCCATCAGCGACATGACAGCCAACACCGGGGAGCTGTTTTTT.

The J gene is TRBJ2-2, the V gene TRBV9; no clear D. Germline lookup yields CDR1 SGDLS and CDR2 YYNGEE. Trimming stripped 0 bases from V and 5 bases from J, with 8 bases between. CDR3 length: 14 residues. CDR3 in DNA: TGTGCCAGCAGCGTAGAGTATTTTACCGGGGAGCTGTTTTTT. This sequence encodes CASSVEYFTGELFF.

This chain uses TRBV7-9 with TRBJ1-2; TRBD1 is a possible D gene (6 bases). Germline CDR1 and CDR2: SEHNR and FQNEAQ (reference sequence). V lost 2 bases, J lost 8 bases, and 12 bases lay in between. This CDR3 spans 13 amino acids. The CDR3 nucleotides read TGTGCCAGCAGCTTACGAGGGGGATGGGGCTACACCTTC. Translation: CASSLRGGWGYTF.

This clonotype was observed a few times. The chain employs TRBV11-3 and TRBJ2-7; 12 bases are a match to TRBD2. This CDR3 spans 19 amino acids. V trimming: 1 base; J trimming: 7 bases; junction bases outside the gene matches: 17. The germline V gene has CDR1 SGHNT and CDR2 YENEEA. The CDR3 spells CASSLASGLAGLWREEQYF. The CDR3 nucleotides are TGTGCCAGCAGCTTAGCTTCCGGACTAGCGGGACTATGGCGAGAGGAGCAGTACTTC.

This clonotype was observed many times. The genes are TRBV6-1 and TRBJ1-1; D may be TRBD1 (5 bases). V was trimmed by 8 bases and J by 1 base, leaving 11 bases between them. Germline V lookup: CDR1 MNHNS, CDR2 SASEGT. This CDR3 is built from 13 residues. In nucleotides, the CDR3 is TGTGCCAGCTACCCCCAGGGGAACACTGAAGCTTTCTTT. Translation gives CASYPQGNTEAFF.

This clonotype has a handful of counts. The chain couples TRBV29-1 to TRBJ2-1; 11 bases line up with TRBD2. Germline lookup yields CDR1 SQVTM and CDR2 ANQGSEA. CDR3 length equals 14 residues. V lost 0 bases, J lost 9 bases, and 4 bases stayed unmatched. CDR3 loop: CSVEERLAGTEQFF. DNA for the CDR3: TGCAGCGTTGAAGAACGACTAGCGGGGACTGAGCAGTTCTTC.

The J gene is TRBJ1-4, the V gene TRBV28; weak D call: TRBD1 (5 bases). The germline gives CDR1 MDHEN, CDR2 SYDVKM. The CDR3 spans 14 residues. Trimming left V 7 bases short and J 11 bases short, with 20 bases between. CDR3 nucleotide sequence: TGTGCCAGCACCATGACCCGGCTTTGGGGGAAACTGTTTTTT. Protein sequence: CASTMTRLWGKLFF.